This T cell receptor (beta chain) was sequenced for a study of cytomegalovirus exposure and HLA in healthy donors (dated by TCRdb to the late 2010s). About the study as a whole: In an earlier analysis of roughly 590 of the donors, 250 to 300 Gb of sequence data and some 100 million unique TCR beta sequences from roughly 180 million T cells were reported. About 310 gigabases of sequencing data and tens of millions of unique TCR sequences were included in an early release covering about 620 HLA-typed donors. Of the 300 to 450 genotyped donors, approximately 80% were placed in the genetic ancestry cluster associated with self-reported Caucasian donors. The study aimed to test whether signatures of past pathogen exposure could be identified by cataloging public T cell receptors. Using immunosequencing, the study profiled T cell repertoires from 666 subjects and related those repertoires to cytomegalovirus serostatus. A separate validation cohort of more than 100 different subjects was used in addition to the 666-subject first cohort. The study combined high-throughput TCR immunosequencing, statistical association of individual TCRs with disease status, and machine learning to predict cytomegalovirus infection status. To study patterns of TCR occurrence, a later analysis re-analyzed previously published TCR beta repertoires from just over 650 donors and added high-resolution HLA genotyping. The later analysis used no new phenotypic data to find candidate immune exposures, relying instead on TCR beta sequences and their occurrence across donors. An earlier analysis of around 580 of the donors used high-throughput TCR beta sequencing to judge whether each TCR beta V gene segment behaved as functional or pseudogenic. Donor age, sex, ethnicity and CMV serostatus were collected together with the repertoire data. Genome-wide SNP genotypes for about 65% of the roughly 670 donors were used in a later genetic analysis, which treated that subset as a discovery cohort. All discovery cohort repertoires had been generated using a single sequencing platform. Both class I and class II loci were covered by HLA typing, at four-digit resolution. Typing coverage differed by locus: A, B, C, DRB1 and DQB1 were typed in roughly 620-630 donors, DQA1 in roughly 510, DPA1 in over 600, and DPB1 in approximately 450. Several DR-DQ haplotypes were treated as single units for association and clustering because of strong linkage in the cohort. On average, approximately 250,000 unique TCR beta nucleotide sequences were sequenced per donor among some 430 genotyped donors of the cohort, with around 19% of those sequences being non-productive.

In total, just over 650 healthy bone marrow donors made up the cohort. At the time of sampling, all cohort members were nominally healthy, though unrecorded immune exposures were likely present. The donor was CMV seronegative and belonged to the group of 352 seronegative cohort members. A peripheral blood sample was collected from each donor, and TCR beta sequencing was performed on peripheral blood mononuclear cells. The Qiagen DNeasy Blood Extraction Kit was used to extract genomic DNA from the blood cell samples. About this clone itself: No antigen is known for it.

Libraries came from the immunoSEQ multiplex PCR assay. A mixture of 60 forward primers for TCR Vbeta segments and 13 reverse primers for TCR Jbeta segments was used in the multiplex PCR. Amplification of the CDR3 region of rearranged TCR beta genes was performed with a multiplex PCR assay on genomic DNA. The amplified TCR beta libraries were sequenced on the Illumina HiSeq System as 87-base-pair reads. The original pipeline was this. In a later analysis, tens of millions of unique TCR beta chains were counted across the approximately 620 repertoires, and roughly 9.9 million of these chains were shared by at least two donors. Raw reads were error-corrected and collapsed into unique sequences with a nearest-neighbor algorithm that merged closely related sequences to remove PCR and sequencing errors. CDR3 sequences were aligned to IMGT reference sequences to assign V, D and J gene segments. Each retained sequence needed at least a six-nucleotide match to both a V gene segment and a J gene segment. A rearrangement was called productive if the CDR3 had no stop codons and remained in frame with V and J, and every other rearrangement was called non-productive. CDR3 was defined by IMGT convention, running from the second conserved V-encoded cysteine to the conserved J-encoded phenylalanine. Sequences without an unambiguous match to a single V gene segment were excluded from the earlier analysis of approximately 560 of the donors. An earlier analysis of a few hundred of the donors classified V segments as functional when productive rearrangements were above 56.7% and as segregating when the standard deviation between donors was above 5%. To diagnose cytomegalovirus status from the catalog of TCR beta chain sequences, a statistical classification framework was built. A later analysis assigned V and J genes by comparing TCR nucleotide sequences with IMGT/GENE-DB human TR gene sequences. In a later analysis, CDR3 sequences and most-parsimonious VDJ recombination scenarios were assigned using the TCRdist pipeline. In a later analysis, each TCR beta chain was defined by its CDR3 amino acid sequence together with its V-gene family, and reads lacking a unique V-gene family were excluded. As a way to deal with suspected cross-contamination and a sequencing artifact, a later analysis dropped approximately 570 nucleotide sequences that were highly shared and had low generation probability. In a later analysis, a clonal expansion index was calculated for each public chain from normalized within-repertoire ranks of inferred template counts. A later analysis computed generation probabilities with a VDJ recombination model fitted to out-of-frame rearrangements, and checked the results against IGoR. In a later analysis, hypergeometric tests were used to score TCR-TCR, TCR-HLA and TCR-CMV co-occurrence, with a repertoire-size bias correction applied to TCR pairs. To estimate false discovery rates, a later analysis permuted the HLA or CMV assignments 20 times. In a later analysis, co-occurring TCRs were grouped with DBSCAN, and TCRdist sequence similarity was added when clustering was performed within HLA-allele-positive subsets. Repertoires with fewer than 30,000 or more than 120,000 public chains were left out of co-occurrence clustering, as were about 5 repertoires with anomalous nucleotide sharing. Sourced from immuneACCESS, this table was stored by TCRdb with only in-frame sequences that have V and J called. A share of the clones is absent; for the studies checked, an unresolved V gene accounts for under half, and the remainder has no known explanation. V and J calls and clone size are given by that table; D and trimming were obtained from the DNA. This sample's listing comprises around 40,000 clones. Approximately 1.4% of the sample is taken by the ten largest.

Relative to germline, V is missing 3 bases and J is missing 3 bases, with 12 bases of the junction outside any gene match. CDR1 and CDR2 were assigned from the germline V gene as SGDLS and YYNGEE. From cysteine to phenylalanine, the CDR3 is 19 amino acids long. Only the CDR3 region is kept as DNA, spanning 57 bases read in frame from base 1. The paper's findings and limits, for the study overall: In an earlier analysis of a few hundred of the donors, most TCR beta V segments were observed in productive rearrangements about 87% or about 30% of the time, broadly matching IMGT annotations. A group of highly shared sequence variants was considered likely to be a technical artifact of the sequencing pipeline. Because HLA typing was missing for some donors at each locus, association tests included only the typed subset. A later analysis reported that several top co-occurrence clusters appeared linked to parvovirus B19, influenza, CMV and Epstein-Barr virus. The cohort was sequenced for TCR beta chains only, and without alpha or paired-chain data the features that could be detected were limited. A later genetic analysis reported fewer N-insertions in productive TCRs among donors in an Asian-associated ancestry cluster than the approximately 670-donor mean. Because counts were too low, roughly 17 rarely observed V segments, including chromosome 9 orphons, were left out of the earlier analysis of 587 of the donors. In vitro tests confirmed that a few of the cytomegalovirus-associated TCR beta chains recognize cytomegalovirus antigens. Assigning TCR associations to individual alleles was difficult when HLA alleles, especially DR and DQ, strongly co-occurred. A later analysis found that TCR association rates varied across HLA loci, with DRB1 alleles showing the most associated TCRs and HLA-C alleles the fewest. Most CMV-associated TCR beta chains appeared to be HLA-restricted in a later analysis, and the HLA associations seemed to be driven largely by CMV exposure. In a later analysis, 15,000 to 20,000 TCR beta sequences were associated with specific HLA alleles at a false discovery rate of 0.05. The study listed 164 TCR beta chains as associated with cytomegalovirus. The only immune exposure information available for the cohort was CMV serostatus. While some public TCRs were present in many individuals, most TCR sequences turned up only very rarely across donors. In a later analysis, HLA-associated TCR beta chains were found to be more clonally expanded and to have lower generation probabilities than equally common non-associated chains. Because the 87-base-pair reads could not distinguish some IMGT-functional V segments, including TRBV6-2 and TRBV6-3, those segments were excluded. Correlated functional status among segregating V segments might reflect linkage disequilibrium, but an unknown experimental factor could not be ruled out. A later genetic analysis associated a missense DCLRE1C variant with V-gene and J-gene trimming of TCR beta chains, and an independent cohort replicated the association. A further reported finding was that TCR beta sequences accurately predicted the HLA-A and HLA-B alleles for most subjects in the first cohort. Roughly uniform sequencing depth across donors was assumed in presence/absence analyses, although this assumption may not hold. According to the authors, the approach could potentially be generalized to other disease states and immunological phenotypes. The classifier was reported to diagnose cytomegalovirus status with high specificity and sensitivity in both the original cohort and the validation cohort.

In this chain, TRBV9 is recombined with TRBJ2-2; 12 junctional bases match TRBD1. Sequenced input: PBMCs. The sequence came from a young man in good health and CMV-seronegative. The CDR3 here reads CASSEGGTGGFMDTGELFF. The bases read TGTGCCAGCAGCGAGGGGGGGACAGGGGGCTTTATGGACACCGGGGAGCTGTTTTTT.